This T cell receptor beta chain derives from a study of blood T cell repertoires in COVID-19. In germline, CDR1 is SGHVS, CDR2 FQNEAQ. The V gene lost 2 bases and the J gene lost 6 bases, with 10 bases spanning the gap. The CDR3 runs 13 residues. Using immunoSEQ multiplex PCR, the repertoire was profiled, and TCRdb retains in-frame clones only, with some absent. The sample contains about 440,000 clones, around 89% of which appear only once. This chain links TRBV7-8 with TRBJ1-2, with D perhaps matching TRBD1 (6 bases). The sample comprised peripheral blood. This TCR derives from a woman in her twenties or thirties with acute or convalescent COVID-19. The DNA for the CDR3 is TGTGCCAGCAGCTTAATTTCAGGGGATGGCTACACCTTC. Protein product: CASSLISGDGYTF.